What follows describes a single T cell receptor beta chain. The target antigen is unknown. The sample originates from a study of blood T cells in healthy people across ages. Regarding the study as a whole: More naive CD4+ cells and higher diversity marked long-lived donors relative to aged donors.

The germline V gene encodes CDR1 MNHEY and CDR2 SMNVEV (reference sequence). The CDR3 runs to 15 residues. Trimming pared 3 bases from V and 2 bases from J, leaving 11 bases between. A second about 7 to 12 cycle PCR used barcoded and J-beta primers. Template switching added a 12-random-nucleotide identifier to every cDNA molecule. TCRdb analysed the 5' RACE reads with MiXCR anew, one entry per CDR3 protein. Altogether 660,000 or so distinct CDR3 sequences are present, 58% being singletons, with the ten largest covering over 30%. The chain links TRBV27 to TRBJ2-1; maybe TRBD2 (7 bases). Source material: blood. This receptor was obtained from a man between 60 and 75 years old in good health. The CDR3 sequence is CASSFGGATYNEQFF. The CDR3 bases are TGTGCCAGCAGTTTTGGGGGGGCCACCTACAATGAGCAGTTCTTC.